This T cell receptor (beta chain) was observed in a study of cytomegalovirus exposure and HLA in healthy donors. The germline CDR1 and CDR2 sequences are SGHVS and FNYEAQ. The V and J ends lost 6 bases and 3 bases respectively, with 21 bases between them. CDR3 length: 16 residues. PCR involved 60 Vbeta and 13 Jbeta primers. Sequencing used immunoSEQ multiplex PCR; TCRdb keeps in-frame clones, though not all of them. Among over 150,000 clones listed, about 85% were seen once. Material for sequencing was PBMCs. The TCR sequence derives from a man aged 25-40 years in good health and CMV-seropositive. The chain recombines TRBV7-6 with TRBJ2-7, with a weak D call TRBD2 (6 bases). The CDR3 DNA reads as TGTGCCAGCAGTCCGAGTTGGGGGGAAATAGTCTACGAGCAGTACTTC. Translation gives CASSPSWGEIVYEQYF.